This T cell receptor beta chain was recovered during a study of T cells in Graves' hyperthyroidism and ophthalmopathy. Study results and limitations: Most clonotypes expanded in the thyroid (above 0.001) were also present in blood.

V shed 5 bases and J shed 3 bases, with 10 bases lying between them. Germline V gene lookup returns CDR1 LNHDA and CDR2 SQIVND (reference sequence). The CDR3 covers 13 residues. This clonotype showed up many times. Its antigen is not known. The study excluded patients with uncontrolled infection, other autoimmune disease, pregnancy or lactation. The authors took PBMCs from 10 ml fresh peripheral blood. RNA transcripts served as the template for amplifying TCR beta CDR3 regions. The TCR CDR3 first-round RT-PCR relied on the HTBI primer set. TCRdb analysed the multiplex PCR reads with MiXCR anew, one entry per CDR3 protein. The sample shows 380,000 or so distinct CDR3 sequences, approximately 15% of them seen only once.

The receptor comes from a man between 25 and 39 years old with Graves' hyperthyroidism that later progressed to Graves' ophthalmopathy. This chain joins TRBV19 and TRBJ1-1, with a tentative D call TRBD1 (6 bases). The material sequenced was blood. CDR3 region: CASSHRVDTEAFF. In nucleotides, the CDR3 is TGTGCCAGTAGTCACAGGGTGGACACTGAAGCTTTCTTT.